The 7 T cell receptor beta chains given below trace back to one sample, sequenced in a study of blood T cells in healthy people across ages. With a J-beta primer mix and a sample-barcoded 5' primer, a second PCR ran about 7 to 11 cycles. TCRdb re-derived calls from the 5' RACE reads in MiXCR, one entry per CDR3 protein. The table includes about 800,000 distinct CDR3 sequences, roughly 25% detected once. These same records also appear under a second study, on T cells of mothers and their children.

The sample was blood. These receptor sequences come from a boy between 5 and 17 years old in good health.

This clonotype appeared a few times. J is TRBJ2-5 and V is TRBV4-1; possible D gene TRBD1, 5 bases. Deletions cut 0 bases from V and 5 bases from J, with 13 bases between. This CDR3 has 15 residues. The germline V gene encodes CDR1 MGHRA and CDR2 YSYEKL. The CDR3 sequence: CASSQDPAGYETQYF. CDR3 coding DNA: TGCGCCAGCAGCCAAGATCCGGCAGGGTATGAGACCCAGTACTTC.

J is TRBJ1-4 and V is TRBV28, with D possibly matching TRBD1 (6 bases). Germline V CDR1 and CDR2: MDHEN, SYDVKM. This CDR3 region has 14 residues. The ends were cut back, 4 bases at V and 8 bases at J, with 14 bases in the middle. CDR3 DNA: TGTGCCAGCAGTTGGCGGCAGGGGACCGAAAAACTGTTTTTT. This sequence encodes CASSWRQGTEKLFF.

This clonotype was detected a few times. The V gene is TRBV15, the J gene TRBJ2-5, with 11 bases that match TRBD2. Near its end, the DNA agrees better with TRBJ2-7, so the J call may be wrong. The CDR3 runs 14 residues. The V gene's germline CDR1 is LNHNV and CDR2 YYDKDF (reference sequence). The CDR3 spells CATSTRLAGNEQYF. In nucleotides, the CDR3 is TGTGCCACCAGCACCAGACTAGCGGGAAACGAGCAGTACTTC.

The chain combines TRBV20-1 with TRBJ1-5; no clear D gene. Germline V lookup: CDR1 DFQATT, CDR2 SNEGSKA (reference sequence). The CDR3 is 13 residues long. V gave up 1 base and J gave up 5 bases, with 9 bases separating them. CDR3 coding DNA: TGCAGTGCTAGAGCTGGCGGAGATCAGCCCCAGCATTTT. It is translated as CSARAGGDQPQHF.

This clonotype was observed a few times. The chain carries TRBV24-1 and TRBJ2-7; D gene uncertain. Trimming stripped 4 bases from V and 3 bases from J, with 6 bases between. CDR3 size: 12 residues. CDR1 is KGHDR, CDR2 SFDVKD, per germline. Written as DNA, the CDR3 is TGTGCCACCAGTGACAGTTACTACGAGCAGTACTTC. Translating gives CATSDSYYEQYF.

The chain combines TRBV29-1 with TRBJ1-1; unclear D gene. Trimming cost V 5 bases and J 4 bases, with 8 bases left between them. The CDR3 length is 11 residues. The germline gives CDR1 SQVTM, CDR2 ANQGSEA. CDR3 bases: TGCAGCGTTAGCTTAGGCACTGAAGCTTTCTTT. The encoded protein is CSVSLGTEAFF. Based on the CDR3 plus reference TRBV29-1 and TRBJ1-1, the full variable domain is SAVISQKPSRDICQRGTSLTIQCQVDSQVTMMFWYRQQPGQSLTLIATANQGSEATYESGFVIDKFPISRPNLTFSTLTVSNMSPEDSSIYLCSVSLGTEAFFGQGTRLTVV.

This clonotype was counted a few times. The rearrangement joins TRBV29-1 to TRBJ2-7; D is unresolved. Germline values: CDR1 SQVTM, CDR2 ANQGSEA. The CDR3 loop spans 13 amino acids. The V and J ends lost 7 bases and 1 base respectively, with 14 bases between them. The CDR3 DNA is TGCAGCGCTGGACGGGTGGGGTCCTACGAGCAGTACTTC. It is translated as CSAGRVGSYEQYF.